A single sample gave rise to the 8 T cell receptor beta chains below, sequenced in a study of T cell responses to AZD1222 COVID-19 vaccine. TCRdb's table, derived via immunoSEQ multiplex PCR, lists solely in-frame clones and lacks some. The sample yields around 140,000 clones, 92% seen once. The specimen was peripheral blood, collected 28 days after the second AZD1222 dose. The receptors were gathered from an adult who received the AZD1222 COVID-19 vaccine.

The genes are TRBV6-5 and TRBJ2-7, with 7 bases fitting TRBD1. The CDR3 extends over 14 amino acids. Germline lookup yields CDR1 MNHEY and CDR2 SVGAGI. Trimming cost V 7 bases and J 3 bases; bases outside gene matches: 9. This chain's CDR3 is CASTPASGGYEQYF. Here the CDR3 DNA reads TGTGCCAGCACCCCCGCCTCAGGGGGCTACGAGCAGTACTTC.

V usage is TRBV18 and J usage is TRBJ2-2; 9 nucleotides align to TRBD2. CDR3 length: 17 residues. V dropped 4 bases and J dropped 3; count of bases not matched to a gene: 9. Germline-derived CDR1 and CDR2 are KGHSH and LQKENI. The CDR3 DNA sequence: TGTGCCAGCTCACTCGGTAACATAGCGGGAGACACCGGGGAGCTGTTTTTT. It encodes CASSLGNIAGDTGELFF. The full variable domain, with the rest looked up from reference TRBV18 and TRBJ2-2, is NAGVMQNPRHLVRRRGQEARLRCSPMKGHSHVYWYRQLPEEGLKFMVYLQKENIIDESGMPKERFSAEFPKEGPSILRIQQVVRGDSAAYFCASSLGNIAGDTGELFFGEGSRLTVL.

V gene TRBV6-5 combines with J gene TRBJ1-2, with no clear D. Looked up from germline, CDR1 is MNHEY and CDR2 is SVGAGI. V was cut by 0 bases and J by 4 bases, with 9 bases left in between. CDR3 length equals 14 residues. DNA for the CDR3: TGTGCCAGCAGTTACTCTTCAGGAATCTATGGCTACACCTTC. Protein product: CASSYSSGIYGYTF.

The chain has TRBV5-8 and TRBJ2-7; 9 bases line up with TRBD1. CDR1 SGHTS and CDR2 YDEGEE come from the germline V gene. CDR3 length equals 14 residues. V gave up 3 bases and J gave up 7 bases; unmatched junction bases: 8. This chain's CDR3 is CASSSGQGTEEQYF. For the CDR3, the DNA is TGTGCCAGCAGCTCCGGACAGGGGACGGAGGAGCAGTACTTC.

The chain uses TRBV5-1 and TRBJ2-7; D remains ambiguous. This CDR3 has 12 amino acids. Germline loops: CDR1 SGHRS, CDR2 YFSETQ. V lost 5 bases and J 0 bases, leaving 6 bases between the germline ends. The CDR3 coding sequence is TGCGCCAGCAGGAAGGACTCCTACGAGCAGTACTTC. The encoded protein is CASRKDSYEQYF.

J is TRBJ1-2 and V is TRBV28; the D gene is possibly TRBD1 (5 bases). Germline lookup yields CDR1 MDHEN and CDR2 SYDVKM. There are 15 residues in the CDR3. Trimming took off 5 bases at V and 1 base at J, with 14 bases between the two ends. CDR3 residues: CASSLGTSFNYGYTF. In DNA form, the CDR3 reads TGTGCCAGCAGTCTCGGGACCTCTTTTAACTATGGCTACACCTTC.

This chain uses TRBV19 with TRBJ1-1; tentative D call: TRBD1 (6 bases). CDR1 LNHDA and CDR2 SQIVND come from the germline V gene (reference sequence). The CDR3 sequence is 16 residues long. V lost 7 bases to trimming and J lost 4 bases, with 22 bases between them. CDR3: CASNDPGHRGGTEAFF. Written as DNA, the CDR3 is TGTGCCAGTAATGATCCGGGACACCGCGGGGGCACTGAAGCTTTCTTT.

The CDR3 DNA reads as TGTGCCAGCACCCCGAGGGCCGCCGATCAGCCCCAGCATTTT. This sequence encodes CASTPRAADQPQHF. This chain joins TRBV5-8 and TRBJ1-5; D is unclear. Germline CDR1 reads SGHTS; CDR2 reads YDEGEE. The CDR3 contains 14 residues. With 6 bases removed from V and 5 bases from J, the gap between germline ends came to 15 bases.